The 18 T cell receptor beta chains listed next were all sequenced from one sample in a study of T cells after yellow fever vaccination. TCRdb reprocessed the 5' RACE reads via MiXCR and lists one record per CDR3 protein. Seen here are around 120,000 distinct CDR3 sequences, 7.2% observed once, and the top ten hold 2.7%. Sample: CD4+ T cells sorted from PBMCs, taken approximately 40 days after the first yellow fever vaccination. Every receptor here comes from a young man who received the YFV17D yellow fever vaccine.

This clonotype was picked up many times. The rearrangement uses TRBV11-2 and TRBJ2-2; D ambiguous. The CDR3 runs 16 residues. Trimming shortened V by 1 base and J by 4 bases, and 13 bases separated the two germline ends. Per the germline V gene, CDR1 is SGHAT and CDR2 is FQNNGV. CDR3 bases: TGTGCCAGCAGCTTAGTACCAGGCCTTACCACCGGGGAGCTGTTTTTT. Protein sequence: CASSLVPGLTTGELFF.

This clonotype has only a few counts. The rearrangement links TRBV20-1 to TRBJ2-3; D call uncertain. Trimming pared 1 base from V and 0 bases from J, leaving 5 bases between. From germline, CDR1 is DFQATT and CDR2 SNEGSKA (reference sequence). This CDR3 comprises 13 residues. The CDR3 loop reads CSARVESTDTQYF. The CDR3 nucleotides read TGCAGTGCTAGAGTAGAGAGCACAGATACGCAGTATTTT.

CDR3 nucleotide sequence: TGCGCCAGCAGTGGTTGGGGCCCGGGTACTGAAGCTTTCTTT. Its protein is CASSGWGPGTEAFF. The chain uses TRBV5-1 and TRBJ1-1, with D possibly TRBD1 on 5 matching bases. CDR1 is SGHRS, CDR2 YFSETQ, per germline. CDR3 length: 14 residues. Deletions cut 5 bases from V and 5 bases from J, with 16 bases between.

This clonotype was seen many times. This chain joins TRBV15 and TRBJ2-7; D remains unclear. This CDR3 has 12 amino acids. V was cut by 0 bases and J by 5 bases, with 5 bases left in between. The germline V gene has CDR1 LNHNV and CDR2 YYDKDF (reference sequence). The CDR3 is CATSRDWDEQYV. The CDR3 DNA sequence: TGTGCCACCAGCAGAGATTGGGACGAGCAGTACGTC.

Only a few counts were recorded for this clonotype. The chain links TRBV5-8 to TRBJ2-1, with 13 bases identical to TRBD2. With V trimmed by 2 bases and J by 9 bases, 8 bases remained unmatched. There are 16 residues in the CDR3. CDR1 is SGHTS, CDR2 YDEGEE, per germline. The CDR3 coding sequence is TGTGCCAGCAGCTTTATACTAGCGGGGGGGCCGGGTGAGCAGTTCTTC. Its translation is CASSFILAGGPGEQFF.

The gene calls are TRBV6-1 and TRBJ2-7; D call uncertain. V gave up 2 bases and J gave up 6 bases, with 11 bases separating them. The CDR3 has 13 amino acids. Looked up from germline, CDR1 is MNHNS and CDR2 is SASEGT. CDR3 DNA sequence: TGTGCCAGCAGTGAAAGTTTTGTTTCCGAGCAGTACGTC. Protein product: CASSESFVSEQYV.

This clonotype was observed at least ten times. This chain connects TRBV25-1 to TRBJ1-2; D gene unclear. This CDR3 spans 13 amino acids. Between the trimmed V and J ends, which lost 3 bases and 6 bases, there was a span of 11 bases. CDR1 is MGHDK and CDR2 is SYGVNS in the germline V gene. CDR3 amino acids: CASSEAGGNGYTF. As DNA, the CDR3 is TGTGCCAGCAGTGAGGCAGGAGGGAATGGCTACACCTTC.

This clonotype occurred many times. This sequence joins TRBV4-1 and TRBJ1-4; D remains ambiguous. CDR1 and CDR2 from the germline V gene are MGHRA and YSYEKL. This CDR3 has 13 residues. V lost 1 base and J 5 bases, leaving 5 bases between the germline ends. Written as DNA, the CDR3 is TGCGCCAGCAGCCAAGGACAAAATGAAAAACTGTTTTTT. The encoded protein is CASSQGQNEKLFF.

V and J are TRBV7-8 and TRBJ2-7; D is uncertain. The length of the CDR3 is 17 residues. Germline CDR1 reads SGHVS; CDR2 reads FQNEAQ. V was shortened by 0 bases and J by 2 bases, with 17 bases between the two germline ends. The CDR3 coding sequence is TGTGCCAGCAGCTTAGCCCATGTAGGGCAGGCCGCCTACGAGCAGTACTTC. It is translated as CASSLAHVGQAAYEQYF.

There are many counts of this clonotype. V usage is TRBV18 and J usage is TRBJ1-5; D unresolved. This CDR3 comprises 11 residues. CDR1 KGHSH and CDR2 LQKENI come from the germline V gene. V lost 2 bases, J lost 7 bases, and 3 bases lay in between. The CDR3 DNA reads TGTGCCAGCTCACCAGAGCAGCCCCAGCATTTT. Amino acid sequence: CASSPEQPQHF.

This clonotype was counted at least ten times. The chain has TRBV24-1 and TRBJ2-1, with D possibly matching TRBD2 (7 bases). This CDR3 is 15 amino acids long. V shed 0 bases and J shed 8 bases, with 13 bases lying between them. Germline-derived CDR1 and CDR2 are KGHDR and SFDVKD. CDR3 DNA sequence: TGTGCCACCAGTGATTTGGGCTGGGGGGGCGATGAGCAGTTCTTC. Amino acid sequence: CATSDLGWGGDEQFF.

This clonotype rates as medium-sized (0.01 to 0.1%). The gene calls are TRBV4-3 and TRBJ1-5; 7 nucleotides match TRBD1. The V segment lost 2 bases and the J segment 6 bases; nucleotides outside the gene matches: 10. The CDR3 consists of 16 residues. From germline, CDR1 is LGHNA and CDR2 YSLEER. CDR3 in DNA: TGCGCCAGCAGCCAAAATGGTGAGGGGGCGAGTCAGCCCCAGCATTTT. Protein sequence: CASSQNGEGASQPQHF.

Ten or more counts support this clonotype. The chain joins TRBV9 to TRBJ2-7, with 11 bases matching TRBD1. Germline CDR1 and CDR2: SGDLS and YYNGEE. J was trimmed by 2 bases and V by 0 bases; bases with no gene match: 1. This CDR3 is 15 amino acids long. CDR3 loop: CASSVGGQGAYEQYF. CDR3 coding DNA: TGTGCCAGCAGCGTAGGGGGACAGGGGGCCTACGAGCAGTACTTC.

The sample holds many counts of this clonotype. This chain connects TRBV12-3 or TRBV12-4 to TRBJ2-1; D is tentatively TRBD1 or TRBD2 (6 bases each). V lost 3 bases to trimming and J lost 9 bases, with 18 bases between them. This CDR3 spans 15 amino acids. In DNA form, the CDR3 reads TGTGCCAGCAGTTTCGAGGGGGGCGGTTGGGGTGAGCAGTTCTTC. The encoded protein is CASSFEGGGWGEQFF.

This clonotype was seen at least ten times. The V gene is TRBV6-1, the J gene TRBJ1-4, with 7 bases identical to TRBD1. The length of the CDR3 is 13 residues. Losses at the gene ends were 11 bases for V and 3 bases for J; bases not matched to a gene: 6. Germline CDR1 MNHNS, CDR2 SASEGT. The CDR3 DNA follows: TGTGCCGCCGCCGGGACAGCTAATGAAAAACTGTTTTTT. Its translation: CAAAGTANEKLFF.

This chain connects TRBV11-2 to TRBJ2-1; 11 bases line up with TRBD2. CDR1 and CDR2 from the germline V gene are SGHAT and FQNNGV. This CDR3 has 14 amino acids. The junction had 7 bases not matched to a gene; V was cut back by 5 bases and J by 10 bases. CDR3 protein: CASSPKLAGAEQFF. In DNA form, the CDR3 reads TGTGCCAGCAGCCCAAAACTAGCGGGGGCCGAGCAGTTCTTC.

This clonotype was seen ten or more times. The chain couples TRBV20-1 to TRBJ2-1; either TRBD1 or TRBD2 may supply D (5 bases each). Germline V gene lookup returns CDR1 DFQATT and CDR2 SNEGSKA (reference sequence). The CDR3 loop spans 14 amino acids. V lost 3 bases and J lost 0, with 9 bases in between. The CDR3 DNA is TGCAGTGCTAGTGAGGGGACCTCCTACAATGAGCAGTTCTTC. It is translated as CSASEGTSYNEQFF.

V and J are TRBV20-1 and TRBJ2-2, with 13 bases identical to TRBD2. This CDR3 region has 17 residues. V lost 1 base, J lost 4 bases, and 6 bases stayed unmatched. CDR1 DFQATT and CDR2 SNEGSKA come from the germline V gene (reference sequence). CDR3 sequence (DNA): TGCAGTGCTAGAGCGACTAGCGGGGGGCGGGGCACCGGGGAGCTGTTTTTT. Its translation: CSARATSGGRGTGELFF.